This T cell receptor (beta chain) derives from a study of T cells after yellow fever vaccination. Study-wide background: Preparing low-cell-number fractions relied on SMART-Seq v4 Ultra Low Input. Broader study findings: Primary-vaccination clones mostly resurfaced post-booster (96% CD4, approximately 87% CD8).

The CDR3 spans 12 residues. Germline V gene data show CDR1 as DFQATT and CDR2 as SNEGSKA (reference sequence). V lost 8 bases and J lost 2, with 13 bases in between. This clonotype was counted at least ten times. As yet, its antigen is unknown. The study made its TCR cDNA through 5'RACE template switching. That step introduced a universal primer site along with UMIs. One entry per CDR3 protein, called by TCRdb with MiXCR from the 5' RACE reads. The data show over 110,000 distinct CDR3 sequences, with 7.7% seen just once and roughly 0.73% held by the top ten. This receptor was identified in a man aged 30 to 45 who received the YFV17D yellow fever vaccine. J is TRBJ2-7 and V is TRBV20-1; D is unclear. The source material was CD4+ T cells sorted from PBMCs, sampled 5 days after the yellow fever booster vaccination. CDR3 protein: CSPRRSAYEQYF. The CDR3, as DNA: TGCAGTCCCCGCAGGTCAGCCTACGAGCAGTACTTC.